These 14 T cell receptor beta chains were sequenced from one sample in a study of cytomegalovirus exposure and HLA in healthy donors. PCR amplification relied on 60 Vbeta primers (plus 13 Jbeta primers). Using immunoSEQ multiplex PCR, the repertoire was profiled, and TCRdb retains in-frame clones only, with some absent. The table lists more than 95,000 clones, approximately 82% of them singletons. Material for sequencing was PBMCs. The origin of the receptors is a man in his late teens or twenties in good health and CMV-seropositive.

The chain recombines TRBV6-5 with TRBJ1-1, with D possibly matching TRBD1 (6 bases). CDR3 size: 13 residues. V gave up 1 base and J gave up 4 bases, with 7 bases separating them. In germline, CDR1 is MNHEY, CDR2 SVGAGI. CDR3 in DNA: TGTGCCAGCAGTTACTTAGGGGGCACTGAAGCTTTCTTT. Its protein product is CASSYLGGTEAFF.

This clone appeared once. The rearrangement joins TRBV5-8 to TRBJ2-5; TRBD2 matches at 9 bases. V trimming: 2 bases; J trimming: 4 bases; junction bases outside the gene matches: 3. Germline lookup yields CDR1 SGHTS and CDR2 YDEGEE. CDR3 length: 14 amino acids. This CDR3 is CASSFGGGGETQYF. The CDR3 nucleotides are TGTGCCAGCAGCTTTGGCGGGGGGGGAGAGACCCAGTACTTC. The full variable domain, in which reference TRBV5-8 and TRBJ2-5 provide the parts outside the CDR3, is EAGVTQSPTHLIKTRGQQATLRCSPISGHTSVYWYQQALGLGLQFLLWYDEGEERNRGNFPPRFSGRQFPNYSSELNVNALELEDSALYLCASSFGGGGETQYFGPGTRLLVL.

V and J are TRBV2 and TRBJ2-1; 14 bases are shared with TRBD2. After removal of 5 bases from V and 16 bases from J, the junction contained 10 bases not matched to a gene. CDR3 length equals 14 residues. CDR1 and CDR2 (germline): SNHLY, FYNNEI. CDR3 nucleotide sequence: TGTGCCAGCAGTCCGGGACTAGCGGGGGTTTCCTCCTTCTTC. Translation gives CASSPGLAGVSSFF. Based on the CDR3 plus reference TRBV2 and TRBJ2-1, the full variable domain is EPEVTQTPSHQVTQMGQEVILRCVPISNHLYFYWYRQILGQKVEFLVSFYNNEISEKSEIFDDQFSVERPDGSNFTLKIRSTKLEDSAMYFCASSPGLAGVSSFFGPGTRLTVL.

This clone was recorded once. The chain joins TRBV6-5 to TRBJ2-7; D is unclear. The CDR3 loop spans 12 amino acids. Germline values: CDR1 MNHEY, CDR2 SVGAGI. Trimming took 6 bases from V and 5 from J, leaving 11 bases between them. Written as DNA, the CDR3 is TGTGCCAGCAGCCACCCCGAGGACGAGCAGTACTTC. The encoded protein is CASSHPEDEQYF.

The V call is TRBV6-6, the J call TRBJ2-3, with D unclear. The CDR3 sequence is 15 residues long. The germline V and J ends were trimmed by 5 bases and 0 bases, with 12 bases remaining between them. CDR1 MNHNY and CDR2 SVGAGI come from the germline V gene (reference sequence). CDR3 in DNA: TGTGCCAGCAGTGCAAGCGAGACTAGCACAGATACGCAGTATTTT. Residues: CASSASETSTDTQYF.

The chain carries TRBV5-1 and TRBJ2-3; tentative D call: TRBD2 (7 bases). In germline, CDR1 is SGHRS, CDR2 YFSETQ. V was clipped by 2 bases and J by 2 bases, with 21 bases between them. This CDR3 spans 18 amino acids. The CDR3 loop reads CASSLPPSGGPNTDTQYF. CDR3 sequence (DNA): TGCGCCAGCAGCTTACCCCCCTCGGGGGGCCCTAACACAGATACGCAGTATTTT.

J is TRBJ2-1 and V is TRBV6-1; 10 nucleotides match TRBD2. In germline, CDR1 is MNHNS, CDR2 SASEGT. V lost 6 bases and J lost 7; bases outside the gene matches: 3. CDR3 length: 13 amino acids. The CDR3 sequence: CASRASGGNEQFF. The DNA of the CDR3 is TGTGCCAGCAGGGCTAGCGGGGGAAATGAGCAGTTCTTC.

This chain connects TRBV18 to TRBJ1-5; 8 bases match TRBD1. Per the germline V gene, CDR1 is KGHSH and CDR2 is LQKENI. CDR3 length: 17 residues. V shed 6 bases, J shed 0 bases, and the junction held 10 bases outside the gene matches. The CDR3 region is CASSRSQGANSNQPQHF. The CDR3 nucleotides read TGTGCCAGCTCCAGGAGCCAGGGGGCAAATAGCAATCAGCCCCAGCATTTT. Using reference TRBV18 and TRBJ1-5 for the parts outside the CDR3, the full variable domain is NAGVMQNPRHLVRRRGQEARLRCSPMKGHSHVYWYRQLPEEGLKFMVYLQKENIIDESGMPKERFSAEFPKEGPSILRIQQVVRGDSAAYFCASSRSQGANSNQPQHFGDGTRLSIL.

This clone was recorded once. The chain's CDR3 is CASSVGTGTDTQYF. CDR3 sequence (DNA): TGTGCCAGCAGCGTGGGGACAGGCACAGATACGCAGTATTTT. This chain joins TRBV27 and TRBJ2-3; TRBD1 agrees at 7 bases. Germline V lookup: CDR1 MNHEY, CDR2 SMNVEV (reference sequence). The CDR3 sequence is 14 residues long. V lost 6 bases to trimming and J lost 1 base; unmatched junction nucleotides: 4.

The chain carries TRBV6-1 and TRBJ2-7; 11 positions agree with TRBD1. V trimming: 7 bases; J trimming: 6 bases; junction bases outside the gene matches: 8. The CDR3 totals 14 residues. CDR1 and CDR2 from the germline V gene are MNHNS and SASEGT. CDR3 nucleotides: TGTGCCAGCAAGCCCCCGGACAGGGGGCTCGAGCAGTACTTC. Translated, it gives CASKPPDRGLEQYF.

This sequence joins TRBV7-8 and TRBJ1-4; weak D call: TRBD1 (6 bases). V lost 4 bases, J lost 8 bases, and 14 bases lay in between. CDR3 length: 14 residues. Germline assignment: CDR1 SGHVS and CDR2 FQNEAQ. The CDR3 DNA follows: TGTGCCAGCAGCTCACAGGGTTCGGGGGAAAAACTGTTTTTT. It specifies CASSSQGSGEKLFF. Full variable domain (remainder filled in from reference TRBV7-8 and TRBJ1-4): GAGVSQSPRYKVAKRGQDVALRCDPISGHVSLFWYQQALGQGPEFLTYFQNEAQLDKSGLPSDRFFAERPEGSVSTLKIQRTQQEDSAVYLCASSSQGSGEKLFFGSGTQLSVL.

The chain links TRBV7-9 to TRBJ2-1; 9 bases map to TRBD2. The CDR3 totals 17 residues. CDR1 and CDR2 from the germline V gene are SEHNR and FQNEAQ (reference sequence). V trimming: 4 bases; J trimming: 0 bases; junction bases outside the gene matches: 7. CDR3 nucleotide sequence: TGTGCCAGCAGCTCGACCCTTAGCGGGAGCTCCTACAATGAGCAGTTCTTC. This sequence encodes CASSSTLSGSSYNEQFF.

This chain links TRBV7-2 with TRBJ1-1; D is perhaps TRBD1 (6 bases). Germline V CDR1 and CDR2: SGHTA, FQGNSA. This CDR3 is 17 amino acids long. Trimming took 5 bases from V and 0 from J, leaving 19 bases between them. Here the CDR3 reads CASSLFGTYTMNTEAFF. The CDR3 DNA follows: TGTGCCAGCAGCCTTTTTGGGACATATACGATGAACACTGAAGCTTTCTTT. Supplemented by reference TRBV7-2 and TRBJ1-1, the full variable domain reads GAGVSQSPSNKVTEKGKDVELRCDPISGHTALYWYRQSLGQGLEFLIYFQGNSAPDKSGLPSDRFSAERTGGSVSTLTIQRTQQEDSAVYLCASSLFGTYTMNTEAFFGQGTRLTVV.

The chain joins TRBV5-4 to TRBJ1-1, with TRBD1 matching over 9 bases. This CDR3 comprises 15 residues. The junction had 6 bases not matched to a gene; V was cut back by 3 bases and J by 3 bases. Germline CDR1 reads SGHNT; CDR2 reads YYREEE (reference sequence). CDR3 bases: TGTGCCAGCAGCTCAACAGGGGGCGGATACACTGAAGCTTTCTTT. Its protein is CASSSTGGGYTEAFF.